A selection of T cell receptor beta chains follows, all from one sample in a study of T cell repertoires in cytomegalovirus infection. Each CDR3 protein is one row after TCRdb ran MiXCR on the reads. This sample yields roughly 190,000 distinct CDR3 sequences, of which approximately 9.6% are seen a single time; approximately 4.2% belongs to the top ten. Sequencing was done on a sample of PBMCs. The receptors stem from a human donor in good health (CMV status not recorded). Some clones in this sample may be carry-over from other donors' samples. Both conserved end residues are part of each CDR3. D genes are given only for firm matches. Some rows mark clone size as missing; the rest say once, few, many or name a class of expanded clone.

TRBV29-1	TRBJ1-1	-	-	TGCAGCGTAGCACCACAGGGTAGCACTGAAGCTTTCTTT	CSVAPQGSTEAFF
TRBV7-8	TRBJ1-5	many	-	TGTGCCAGCAGCTTAGCTCCCACTATTTATAGCAATCAGCCCCAGCATTTT	CASSLAPTIYSNQPQHF
TRBV29-1	TRBJ2-5	-	-	TGCAGCGTTGCCCCCCAGCGAAGAGAGACCCAGTACTTC	CSVAPQRRETQYF
TRBV7-9	TRBJ1-1	many	-	TGTGCCAGCAGCTTGGGAGTGGTGGGTACTGAAGCTTTCTTT	CASSLGVVGTEAFF
TRBV15	TRBJ2-7	few	-	TGTGCCACCAGCAGAAGCCTGGCGGAGCAGTACTTC	CATSRSLAEQYF
TRBV5-6	TRBJ2-3	many	-	TGTGCCAGCAGTCTAACAAGGGTCGGAGATACGCAGTATTTT	CASSLTRVGDTQYF
TRBV19	TRBJ1-5	many	-	TGTGCCAGTAGTTCCGGGGGCTTCAATCAGCCCCAGCATTTT	CASSSGGFNQPQHF
TRBV23-1	TRBJ2-1	-	-	TGCGCCAGCAGTCCGGGCGGTACAGGGTTTGAGCAGTTCTTC	CASSPGGTGFEQFF
TRBV20-1	TRBJ2-3	many	TRBD2	TGCAGTGCCGTGACTAGCGGGGGAGTAGATAGCACAGATACGCAGTATTTT	CSAVTSGGVDSTDTQYF
TRBV7-8	TRBJ2-6	many	-	TGTGCCAGCAGCCCAAATTCTGGGGCCAACGTCCTGACTTTC	CASSPNSGANVLTF
TRBV7-6	TRBJ2-1	many	-	TGTGCCAGCAGCTTTACAGACAGCTCCTACAATGAGCAGTTCTTC	CASSFTDSSYNEQFF
TRBV20-1	TRBJ1-5	few	-	TGCAGGGCTGGGGGACAAGGGGCCAATCAGCCCCAGCATTTT	CRAGGQGANQPQHF
TRBV3-1	TRBJ1-1	-	-	TGTGCCAGCAGCCAAGGTGGTTGGACTGAAGCTTTCTTT	CASSQGGWTEAFF
TRBV10-3	TRBJ2-2	many	TRBD2	TGTGCCATCAGAGCCGGGACTAGCGGGACCGGGGAGCTGTTTTTT	CAIRAGTSGTGELFF
TRBV5-1	TRBJ2-1	many	TRBD2	TGCGCCAGCAGCTCAACCCTAGCGGGAGGATACAATGAGCAGTTCTTC	CASSSTLAGGYNEQFF
TRBV7-2	TRBJ2-1	many	-	TGTGCCAGCAGTAAGCGATTCTACAATGAGCAGTTCTTC	CASSKRFYNEQFF
TRBV6-2/TRBV6-3	TRBJ2-1	many	TRBD2	TGTGCCAGCAGGGGGGGGTTCTCGCCTTCCTACAATGAGCAGTTCTTC	CASRGGFSPSYNEQFF
TRBV5-1	TRBJ1-5	many	TRBD1	TGCGCCAGCAGCCCTACCGGGACAGGGGGAGGTCTGGACCAGCCCCAGCATTTT	CASSPTGTGGGLDQPQHF
TRBV7-2	TRBJ2-1	many	TRBD2	TGTGCCAGCAGCTTAGATGGACTAGCGGGAGCATACAATGAGCAGTTCTTC	CASSLDGLAGAYNEQFF
TRBV11-2	TRBJ1-5	many	-	TGTGCCAGCAGCTCCGACAGCCGTTGGCCCCAGCATTTT	CASSSDSRWPQHF
TRBV11-2	TRBJ2-1	many	TRBD1	TGTGCCAGCAGCTTGAACTGGGGACAGAACAATGAGCAGTTCTTC	CASSLNWGQNNEQFF
TRBV28	TRBJ2-1	few	-	TGTGCCAGCAGCCACCCTCTCGGGGAGGGGGGTAAGCAGTTCTTC	CASSHPLGEGGKQFF
TRBV2	TRBJ2-6	many	-	TGTGCCAGCAGTGAAACAGGGACCGGGGCCAACGTCCTGACTTTC	CASSETGTGANVLTF
TRBV6-1	TRBJ1-1	few	-	TGTGCCAGCAGTGATTGGGTGGACAGTGAAGCTTTCTTT	CASSDWVDSEAFF
TRBV13	TRBJ2-3	-	TRBD2	TGTGCCAGCAGCTTTATCGGGCCCTTAGGAGCGGGAGTAACGCAGTATTTT	CASSFIGPLGAGVTQYF
TRBV19	TRBJ1-1	many	TRBD1	TGTGCCAGTAGTCGGACAGGGCCAAACACTGAAGCTTTCTTT	CASSRTGPNTEAFF
TRBV28	TRBJ1-6	few	TRBD1	TGTGCCTCCCTCGGGACAGTCGTTTCACCCCTCCACTTT	CASLGTVVSPLHF
TRBV28	TRBJ2-7	many	-	TGTGCCAGCAGTCCCAGGGTAGCATCTTACGAGCAGTACTTC	CASSPRVASYEQYF
TRBV6-5	TRBJ1-2	many	TRBD1	TGTGCCAGCAGTTCAGGGGGTGATGGCTACACCTTC	CASSSGGDGYTF
TRBV28	TRBJ2-1	few	TRBD1	TGTGCCAGCAGCTCACCGGGACAGGGTACAGATGAGCAGTTCTTC	CASSSPGQGTDEQFF
TRBV29-1	TRBJ1-1	few	TRBD1	TGCAGCGTTGAAAGGGGGCAGGGAATGAACACTGAAGCTTTCTTT	CSVERGQGMNTEAFF
TRBV3-1	TRBJ2-5	-	TRBD2	TGTGCCAGCACCCACAGCGGGAGCGGGGAGACCCAGTACTTC	CASTHSGSGETQYF
TRBV15	TRBJ1-6	few	TRBD1	TGTGCCACCAGCAGAGTTGGTGCTGGGACAGGGGGAGGTTCACCCCTCCACTTT	CATSRVGAGTGGGSPLHF
TRBV28	TRBJ1-6	few	-	TGTGCCAGCAGTGCAGGGTCTCGGTCACCCCTCCACTTT	CASSAGSRSPLHF
TRBV14	TRBJ2-1	-	TRBD2	TGTGCCAGCAGCCAACCACAACCCGGGACTAGCGGGAGAAATGAGCAGTTCTTC	CASSQPQPGTSGRNEQFF
TRBV20-1	TRBJ2-5	-	-	TGCAGTGCTACCGGGTCCCAGGAGACCCAGTACTTC	CSATGSQETQYF